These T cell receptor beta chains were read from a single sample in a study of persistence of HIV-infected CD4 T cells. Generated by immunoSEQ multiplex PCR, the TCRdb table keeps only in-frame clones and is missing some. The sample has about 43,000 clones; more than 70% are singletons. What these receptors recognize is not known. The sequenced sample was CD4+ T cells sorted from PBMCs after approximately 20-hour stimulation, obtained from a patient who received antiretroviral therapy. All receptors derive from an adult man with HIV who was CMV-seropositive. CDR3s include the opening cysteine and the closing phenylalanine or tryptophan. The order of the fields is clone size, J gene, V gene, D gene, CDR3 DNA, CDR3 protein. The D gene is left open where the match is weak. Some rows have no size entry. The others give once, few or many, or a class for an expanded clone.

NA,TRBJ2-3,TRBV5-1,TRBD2,TGCGCCAGCAGCCTTCTAGCGGGGGGTTTTCGTGACACAGATACGCAGTATTTT,CASSLLAGGFRDTDTQYF
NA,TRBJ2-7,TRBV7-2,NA,TGTGCCAGCAGCTTAGCAGACTATTACGAGCAGTACTTC,CASSLADYYEQYF
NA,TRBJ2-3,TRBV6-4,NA,TGTGCCAGCGTTATCCAAGAAAGCACAGATACGCAGTATTTT,CASVIQESTDTQYF
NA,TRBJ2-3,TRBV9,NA,TGTGCCAGCAGCCCCCGACCGGGACAAAGCACAGATACGCAGTATTTT,CASSPRPGQSTDTQYF
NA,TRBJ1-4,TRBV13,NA,TGTGCCAGCAGCCGGGGAGCAACTAATGAAAAACTGTTTTTT,CASSRGATNEKLFF
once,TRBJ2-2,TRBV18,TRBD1,TGTGCCAGCTCATCACAGGGGCGAGGGGCCGGGGAGCTGTTTTTT,CASSSQGRGAGELFF
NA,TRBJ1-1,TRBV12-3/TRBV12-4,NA,TGTGCCAGCAGTTTAGGTCAGGGGAAAGCTTTCTTT,CASSLGQGKAFF
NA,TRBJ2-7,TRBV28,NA,TGTGCCAGCAGCCGTATACCGGGCCCCTACGAGCAGTACTTC,CASSRIPGPYEQYF
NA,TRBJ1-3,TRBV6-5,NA,TGTGCCAGCAGGGACAGCTATTTCTCTGGAAACACCATATATTTT,CASRDSYFSGNTIYF
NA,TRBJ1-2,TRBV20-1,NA,TGCAGTGCTAGTCCCCAGAGGGGCTACACCTTC,CSASPQRGYTF
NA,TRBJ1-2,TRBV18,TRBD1,TGTGCCAGCTCACCAAACAGGGGTGCTAACTATGGCTACACCTTC,CASSPNRGANYGYTF
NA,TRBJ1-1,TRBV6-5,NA,TGTGCCAGCAGTTACCCCGCCCAGTGGAACACTGAAGCTTTCTTT,CASSYPAQWNTEAFF
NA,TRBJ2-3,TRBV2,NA,TGTGCCAGCAGTGAAAAGGGCCCTACAGATACGCAGTATTTT,CASSEKGPTDTQYF
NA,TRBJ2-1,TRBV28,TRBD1,TGTGCCAGCAGCCGGACAGGGATCCTCTCCTACAATGAGCAGTTCTTC,CASSRTGILSYNEQFF
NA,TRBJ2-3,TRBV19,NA,TGTGCCAGTAGAGGGGCTAGTTGGAGTACAGATACGCAGTATTTT,CASRGASWSTDTQYF
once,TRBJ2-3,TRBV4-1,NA,TGCGCCAGCAGACCAACCCGGGGGCTATCTAGCACAGATACGCAGTATTTT,CASRPTRGLSSTDTQYF
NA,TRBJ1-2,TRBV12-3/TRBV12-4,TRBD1,TGTGCCAGCAGTTTAGGGACAGGGTATGGCTACACCTTC,CASSLGTGYGYTF
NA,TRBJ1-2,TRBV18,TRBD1,TGTGCCAGCTCACCCTCCCCTACAGGGGACTATGGCTACACCTTC,CASSPSPTGDYGYTF
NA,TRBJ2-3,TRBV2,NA,TGTGCCAGCCAGAGGGGCGAGGAAGATACGCAGTATTTT,CASQRGEEDTQYF
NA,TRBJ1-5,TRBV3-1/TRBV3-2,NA,TGTGCCAGCAGCCAAACTCGAACGGGGCCCCAGCATTTT,CASSQTRTGPQHF
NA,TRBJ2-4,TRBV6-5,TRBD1,TGTGCCAGCAGACAGGACAGGGTGACAAACATTCAGTACTTC,CASRQDRVTNIQYF
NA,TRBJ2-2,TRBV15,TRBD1,TGTGCCACCAGCAGAGATCGGGACAGCACCGGGGAGCTGTTTTTT,CATSRDRDSTGELFF
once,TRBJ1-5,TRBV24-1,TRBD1,TGTGCCACCAGTGATGTGGACAGGGTAAAGCCCCAGCATTTT,CATSDVDRVKPQHF
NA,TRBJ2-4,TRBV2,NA,TGTGCCAGCAGTGAAGGTGGCGCCGAAGCCAAAAACATTCAGTACTTC,CASSEGGAEAKNIQYF